Below, 2 T cell receptor beta chains from the same sample are listed, as sequenced in a study of shared clonotypes between healthy human individuals (dated by TCRdb to about 2020). Library preparation was by the immunoSEQ multiplex PCR assay. Here the immuneACCESS table is served through TCRdb, limited to in-frame sequences with V and J called. Missing clones are a known gap in these copies; in checked studies unresolved V genes cover under half, and the rest lacks a known reason. The sample table holds roughly 1 million clones, of which roughly 80% were seen once. 1.2% to 1.5% of the sample goes to the ten largest clones. The material sequenced was memory CD4+ T cells sorted from blood. This sample's cell subset or site label indicates: CD45RA-negative fraction. These receptors were collected from a man between 18 and 29 years old in good health.

The rearrangement uses TRBV5-1 and TRBJ2-5; TRBD2 aligns across 8 bases. The CDR3 is made up of 17 amino acids. V shed 3 bases and J 2 bases; nucleotides not matched to a gene: 12. Per the germline V gene, CDR1 is SGHRS and CDR2 is YFSETQ. The CDR3 reads CASSSTSGTSLQETQYF. CDR3 nucleotide sequence: TGCGCCAGCAGCTCAACTTCCGGGACTAGTCTACAAGAGACCCAGTACTTC.

This clone was detected a few times. The CDR3 region is CASSHPGQFYEQYF. CDR3 in DNA: TGCGCCAGCAGCCACCCGGGACAGTTCTACGAGCAGTACTTC. This chain uses TRBV4-1 with TRBJ2-7; the match to TRBD1 covers 7 bases. Losses at the gene ends were 3 bases for V and 3 bases for J; bases not matched to a gene: 5. The germline CDR1 and CDR2 sequences are MGHRA and YSYEKL. The CDR3 is 14 amino acids.